A selection of T cell receptor beta chains follows, all from one sample in a study of blood T cell repertoires in COVID-19. Clones were read by immunoSEQ multiplex PCR, and TCRdb kept only the in-frame ones, dropping some. This table holds 300,000 to 450,000 clones, about nine tenths found once. The sequenced sample was peripheral blood. All receptors derive from an older woman with COVID-19, enrolled during active disease. Both conserved end residues are part of each CDR3. Each record gives: V gene, D gene, clone size, J gene, CDR3 DNA, CDR3 protein. The D gene is left open where the match is weak. Rows may omit the clone size; those that give it use once, few, many or a size class.

TRBV19	-	-	TRBJ1-5	TGTGCCAGTAGTAGGGTGAGGGGGGGAGGCAATCAGCCCCAGCATTTT	CASSRVRGGGNQPQHF
TRBV2	TRBD2	-	TRBJ2-3	TGTGCCAGTTTAGCGGGGTTTGAGACAGATACGCAGTATTTT	CASLAGFETDTQYF
TRBV24-1	-	-	TRBJ1-5	TGTGCCACCAGTGCGGCAGGGGCTGGTCAGCCCCAGCATTTT	CATSAAGAGQPQHF
TRBV7-3	-	-	TRBJ2-5	TGTGCCAGCAGCCTTAGCGGTGGGGAGACCCAGTACTTC	CASSLSGGETQYF
TRBV24-1	-	once	TRBJ2-7	TGTGCCACCAGTGATTTTCCCTTAAACGGTCATGGGCAGTACTTC	CATSDFPLNGHGQYF
TRBV18	-	-	TRBJ2-3	TGTGCCAGCTCACCCCGACAGGCCGTAGATACGCAGTATTTT	CASSPRQAVDTQYF
TRBV2	TRBD1	-	TRBJ1-6	TGTGCCAGCGACCGGGACAGAAATTCACCCCTCCACTTT	CASDRDRNSPLHF
TRBV12-3/TRBV12-4	-	-	TRBJ2-7	TGTGCCAGCAGTTTGGGGCTCGAGCAGTACTTC	CASSLGLEQYF
TRBV19	-	-	TRBJ1-6	TGTGCCAGTAGTATAGCCCCAGGGGCCGGGTCACCCCTCCACTTT	CASSIAPGAGSPLHF
TRBV4-2	-	-	TRBJ1-3	TGTGCCAGCAGCCAAGACTTGGCCCACAGCAACACCATATATTTT	CASSQDLAHSNTIYF
TRBV6-1	-	-	TRBJ1-2	TGTGCCAGCAGTGTCCCCACCGAGCCCTTAACCTATGGCTACACCTTC	CASSVPTEPLTYGYTF
TRBV6-5	TRBD1	-	TRBJ1-2	TGTGCCAGCAGAACGACAGGGAACTATGGCTACACCTTC	CASRTTGNYGYTF
TRBV19	-	-	TRBJ1-3	TGTGCCAGTAACTACAAAAGAACAGGGTCGGCTGGAAACACCATATATTTT	CASNYKRTGSAGNTIYF
TRBV7-9	-	-	TRBJ1-2	TGTGCCAGCAGCTTAGCGGCAGGGAAGGCCTATGGCTACACCTTC	CASSLAAGKAYGYTF
TRBV10-3	TRBD2	-	TRBJ2-2	TGTGCCATCAGTCCAGCGGGAACCGGGGAGCTGTTTTTT	CAISPAGTGELFF
TRBV19	-	few	TRBJ2-7	TGTGCCAGTAGTATCATGGGCCAGGGAGGCTCCTACGAGCAGTACTTC	CASSIMGQGGSYEQYF
TRBV29-1	-	-	TRBJ1-1	TGCAGCGTTGACCCCACAGGGTTGGGGACTGAAGCTTTCTTT	CSVDPTGLGTEAFF
TRBV12-3/TRBV12-4	TRBD1	few	TRBJ1-2	TGTGCCAGCATTACGGACAGGGCGCATGGCTACACCTTC	CASITDRAHGYTF
TRBV6-5	TRBD2	-	TRBJ2-1	TGTGCCAGCTCGGGGGTAGCGGGGGGTGGAGAGCAGTTCTTC	CASSGVAGGGEQFF
TRBV2	-	-	TRBJ2-3	TGTGCCAGCACCCGGGGATCCACAGATACGCAGTATTTT	CASTRGSTDTQYF
TRBV5-1	TRBD2	-	TRBJ2-1	TGCGCCAGCAGCTTGTCTTCCAGCGGGGGGGCCGGGCAGTTCTTC	CASSLSSSGGAGQFF
TRBV30	TRBD1	-	TRBJ1-1	TGTGCCTGGAGTAGAACGGGACAGCTAAACACTGAAGCTTTCTTT	CAWSRTGQLNTEAFF
TRBV28	TRBD1	-	TRBJ1-5	TGTGCCAGCAGTTTGGCCAGGACAGGGAGGGGGAGTCAGCCCCAGCATTTT	CASSLARTGRGSQPQHF
TRBV19	TRBD1	-	TRBJ1-3	TGTGCCAGTAGCCTACAGGGGGCGGGTGGAAACACCATATATTTT	CASSLQGAGGNTIYF
TRBV28	TRBD1	-	TRBJ2-1	TGTGCCAGCAGTTTATCCGGGACAGGGGGCACTGAGCAGTTCTTC	CASSLSGTGGTEQFF
TRBV7-3	-	-	TRBJ1-2	TGTGCCAGCAGCCTGGGGAGAAACTATGGCTACACCTTC	CASSLGRNYGYTF
TRBV6-2/TRBV6-3	-	once	TRBJ2-3	TGTGCCAGCAGTTACGGGACTGTGGGAACAGATACGCAGTATTTT	CASSYGTVGTDTQYF
TRBV7-8	-	-	TRBJ1-2	TGTGCTAGCAGCTTAGGGGGGGTTTATGGCTACACCTTC	CASSLGGVYGYTF
TRBV10-1	-	once	TRBJ2-3	TGCGCCAGCAGTGACCGAGTTTCTAGCACAGATACGCAGTATTTT	CASSDRVSSTDTQYF
TRBV18	-	-	TRBJ1-4	TGTGCCAGCTCACCAATCGGGACTGATGTTGCAACTAATGAAAAACTGTTTTTT	CASSPIGTDVATNEKLFF
TRBV29-1	-	-	TRBJ1-4	TGTGCGACCCGAGGCGGCAATAATGAAAAACTGTTTTTT	CATRGGNNEKLFF
TRBV7-9	-	-	TRBJ2-3	TGTGCCAGCAGCTTATTCGGCACAGATACGCAGTATTTT	CASSLFGTDTQYF
TRBV12-3/TRBV12-4	-	-	TRBJ2-1	TGTGCCAGCAAGCCCCGCTCCTACAATGAGCAGTTCTTC	CASKPRSYNEQFF
TRBV9	-	-	TRBJ1-4	TGTGCCAGCAGCGTAACCCAGGGAAGGGATGAAAAACTGTTTTTT	CASSVTQGRDEKLFF
TRBV28	-	-	TRBJ1-6	TGTGCCAGCAGTTACGAAAGGACAATTAGCTCCTATAATTCACCCCTCCACTTT	CASSYERTISSYNSPLHF
TRBV6-5	TRBD1	-	TRBJ1-1	TGTGCCAGCAGTTCCAACAGGGGACTGAACACTGAAGCTTTCTTT	CASSSNRGLNTEAFF
TRBV9	TRBD1	-	TRBJ2-2	TGTGCCAGCAGCGTAGCTGGGACAGAGGTGTTCCGGGAGCTGTTTTTT	CASSVAGTEVFRELFF
TRBV7-9	-	-	TRBJ1-1	TGTGCCAGCAGCTACGCGCTACAGACCCTCGAAGCTTTCTTT	CASSYALQTLEAFF
TRBV5-1	TRBD1	-	TRBJ2-3	TGCGCCAGCAGCTTGGGGGACAGGGGTTCAGATACGCAGTATTTT	CASSLGDRGSDTQYF
TRBV7-3	TRBD2	-	TRBJ2-2	TGTGCCAGCAGCTTAGCGGGGGGGCCCCCCGGGGAGCTGTTTTTT	CASSLAGGPPGELFF
TRBV5-1	-	-	TRBJ1-1	TGCGCCAGCACCGAGCGACAGGCACCAAACACTGAAGCTTTCTTT	CASTERQAPNTEAFF
TRBV19	-	few	TRBJ1-1	TGTGCCAGTAGTATAGATCTATTGGGGGCAGGGGAAGCTTTCTTT	CASSIDLLGAGEAFF
TRBV29-1	TRBD2	once	TRBJ2-7	TGCAGCGTTGAAGATGGGGGGGGGATATACGAGCAGTACTTC	CSVEDGGGIYEQYF
TRBV2	TRBD1	-	TRBJ2-5	TGTGCCAGCAGTCGGGACAGGGTGGGGGAGACCCAGTACTTC	CASSRDRVGETQYF
TRBV11-1	TRBD2	-	TRBJ2-5	TGTGCCAGCAGCTTACAGCGGGGACTCCAAGAGACCCAGTACTTC	CASSLQRGLQETQYF
TRBV6-6	-	once	TRBJ1-1	TGTGCCAGCAGTAACCCTATGGGCACCGCACTCACTGAAGCTTTCTTT	CASSNPMGTALTEAFF
TRBV11-2	-	-	TRBJ1-3	TGTGCCAGCAGCGTGACAGTCCCCTCTGGAAACACCATATATTTT	CASSVTVPSGNTIYF
TRBV4-1	TRBD2	-	TRBJ2-7	TGCGCCAGCAGCCAAGATCGTAGCGGGGAGCAGTACTTC	CASSQDRSGEQYF
TRBV11-2	-	-	TRBJ1-1	TGTGCCAGCAGCTTAGATCGGGCTGAAGCTTTCTTT	CASSLDRAEAFF
TRBV19	-	-	TRBJ1-5	TGTGCCAGTAGTCACCGGACAAATAATCAGCCCCAGCATTTT	CASSHRTNNQPQHF
TRBV6-5	TRBD2	-	TRBJ2-5	TGTGCCAGCAGTTCATCTAGCGGCGGGCGAGAGACCCAGTACTTC	CASSSSSGGRETQYF
TRBV18	TRBD1	-	TRBJ1-5	TGTGCCAGCTCAAATTACCAGCGGACAGGGAGCAATCAGCCCCAGCATTTT	CASSNYQRTGSNQPQHF
TRBV2	TRBD1	-	TRBJ1-5	TGTGCCAGCAGCGAACGGACAGGGGGCGCGGGTCAGCCCCAGCATTTT	CASSERTGGAGQPQHF
TRBV27	-	-	TRBJ1-2	TGTGCCAGCAGTTTAAGTCGGAGCTATGGCTACACCTTC	CASSLSRSYGYTF
TRBV27	-	-	TRBJ1-5	TGTGCCAGCAGGCCTCACTCTAGCAATCAGCCCCAGCATTTT	CASRPHSSNQPQHF
TRBV18	-	-	TRBJ2-5	TGTGCCAGCTCACTTAGGAGGGAACAAGAGACCCAGTACTTC	CASSLRREQETQYF
TRBV29-1	TRBD1	few	TRBJ1-2	TGCAGCGTTGAAATCCCCGACAGGGGGGTCGGCTACACCTTC	CSVEIPDRGVGYTF
TRBV6-5	-	-	TRBJ1-1	TGTGCCAGCAGCGTTACACAGAACACTGAAGCTTTCTTT	CASSVTQNTEAFF
TRBV5-1	-	once	TRBJ1-1	TGCGCCAGCAGCTTGGGTATCCTGAACACTGAAGCTTTCTTT	CASSLGILNTEAFF